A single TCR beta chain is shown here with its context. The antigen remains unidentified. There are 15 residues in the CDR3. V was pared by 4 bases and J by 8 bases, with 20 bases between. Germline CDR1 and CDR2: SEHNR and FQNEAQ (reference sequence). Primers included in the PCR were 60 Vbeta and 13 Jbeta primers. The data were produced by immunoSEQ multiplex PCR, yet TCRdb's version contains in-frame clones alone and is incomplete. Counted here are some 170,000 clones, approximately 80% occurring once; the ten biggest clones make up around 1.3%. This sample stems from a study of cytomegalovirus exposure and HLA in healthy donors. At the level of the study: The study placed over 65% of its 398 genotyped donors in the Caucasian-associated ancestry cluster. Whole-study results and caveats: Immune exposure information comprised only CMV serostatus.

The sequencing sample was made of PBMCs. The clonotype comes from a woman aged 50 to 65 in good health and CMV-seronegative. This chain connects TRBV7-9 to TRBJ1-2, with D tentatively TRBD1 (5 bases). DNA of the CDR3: TGTGCCAGCAGCTCGCACCTAGGGGCTGCGGGGGGCTACACCTTC. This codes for CASSSHLGAAGGYTF.